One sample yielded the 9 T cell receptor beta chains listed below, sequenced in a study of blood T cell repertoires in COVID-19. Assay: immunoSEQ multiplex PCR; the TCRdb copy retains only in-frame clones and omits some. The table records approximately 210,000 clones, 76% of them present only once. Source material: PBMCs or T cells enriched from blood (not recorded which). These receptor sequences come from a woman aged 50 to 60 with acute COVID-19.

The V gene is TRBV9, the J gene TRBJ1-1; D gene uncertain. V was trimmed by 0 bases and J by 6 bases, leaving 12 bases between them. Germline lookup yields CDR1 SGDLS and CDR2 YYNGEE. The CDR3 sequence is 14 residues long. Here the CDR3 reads CASSVVGRSSEAFF. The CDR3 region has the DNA TGTGCCAGCAGCGTAGTCGGCAGGTCTTCTGAAGCTTTCTTT.

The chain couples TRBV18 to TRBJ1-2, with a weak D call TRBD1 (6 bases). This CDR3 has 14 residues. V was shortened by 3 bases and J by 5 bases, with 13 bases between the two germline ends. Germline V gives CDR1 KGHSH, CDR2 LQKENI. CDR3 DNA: TGTGCCAGCTCACCGCTCCGGGACAAGTATGGCTACACCTTC. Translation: CASSPLRDKYGYTF. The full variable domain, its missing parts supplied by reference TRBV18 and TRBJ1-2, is NAGVMQNPRHLVRRRGQEARLRCSPMKGHSHVYWYRQLPEEGLKFMVYLQKENIIDESGMPKERFSAEFPKEGPSILRIQQVVRGDSAAYFCASSPLRDKYGYTFGSGTRLTVV.

The CDR3 reads CASSQDRAGNTIYF. In DNA form, the CDR3 reads TGTGCCAGCAGCCAGGACAGGGCTGGAAACACCATATATTTT. The J gene is TRBJ1-3, the V gene TRBV5-8; 8 nucleotides align to TRBD1. Germline CDR1 is SGHTS and CDR2 is YDEGEE. CDR3 size: 14 residues. J was trimmed by 2 bases and V by 4 bases; bases with no gene match: 2.

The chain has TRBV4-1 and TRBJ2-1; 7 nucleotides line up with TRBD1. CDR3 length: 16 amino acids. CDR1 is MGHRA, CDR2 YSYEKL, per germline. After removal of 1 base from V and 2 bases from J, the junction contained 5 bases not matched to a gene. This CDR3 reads CASSQVDRLPYNEQFF. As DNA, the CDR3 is TGCGCCAGCAGCCAAGTGGACAGGCTACCCTACAATGAGCAGTTCTTC.

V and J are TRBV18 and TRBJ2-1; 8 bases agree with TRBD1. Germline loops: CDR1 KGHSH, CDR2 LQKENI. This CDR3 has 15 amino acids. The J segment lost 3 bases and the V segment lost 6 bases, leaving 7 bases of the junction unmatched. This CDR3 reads CASSPTGGLYNEQFF. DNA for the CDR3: TGTGCCAGCTCCCCCACAGGGGGGCTCTACAATGAGCAGTTCTTC.

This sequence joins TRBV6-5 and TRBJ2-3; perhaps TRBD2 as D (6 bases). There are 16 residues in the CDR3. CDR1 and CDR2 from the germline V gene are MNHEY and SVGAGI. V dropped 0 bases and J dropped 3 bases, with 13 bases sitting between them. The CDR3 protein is CASSYSGGVQTDTQYF. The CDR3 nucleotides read TGTGCCAGCAGTTACTCGGGCGGGGTCCAAACAGATACGCAGTATTTT.

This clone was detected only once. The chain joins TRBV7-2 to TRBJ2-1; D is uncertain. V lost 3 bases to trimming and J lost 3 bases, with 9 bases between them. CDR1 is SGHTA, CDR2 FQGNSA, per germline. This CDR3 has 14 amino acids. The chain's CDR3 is CASSFSSGYNEQFF. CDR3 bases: TGTGCCAGCAGCTTTAGCTCGGGCTACAATGAGCAGTTCTTC.

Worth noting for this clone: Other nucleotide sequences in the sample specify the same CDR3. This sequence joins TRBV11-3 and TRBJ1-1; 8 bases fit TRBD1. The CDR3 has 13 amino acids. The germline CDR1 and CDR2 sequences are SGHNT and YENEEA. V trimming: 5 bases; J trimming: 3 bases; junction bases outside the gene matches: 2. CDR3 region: CASSPDRDTEAFF. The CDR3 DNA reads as TGTGCCAGCAGCCCGGACAGGGACACTGAAGCTTTCTTT.

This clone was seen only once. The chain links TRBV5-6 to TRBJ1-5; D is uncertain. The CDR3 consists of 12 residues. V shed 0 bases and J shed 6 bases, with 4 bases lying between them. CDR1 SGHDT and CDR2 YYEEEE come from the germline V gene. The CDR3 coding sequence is TGTGCCAGCAGCTTGGTCGGTCAGCCCCAGCATTTT. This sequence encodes CASSLVGQPQHF.